The clone carrying this T cell receptor (beta chain) appeared a single time. The antigen remains undetermined. The assay was immunoSEQ multiplex PCR, and TCRdb's table has in-frame clones only and misses some. The sample has 75,000 to 90,000 clones, about 88% seen once. The data are from a study of graft-versus-host responses after intestinal transplantation. Study observations and caveats: Graft-donor T cell macrochimerism coincided with high graft-versus-host to host-versus-graft clonal ratios in allografts.

The TCR comes from a human donor who received an intestinal transplant. The sample in question was unstimulated CD4+ T cells sorted from spleen or lymph node cells, obtained before intestinal transplant.

The CDR3 is CASRLLQTGETQYF. CDR3 DNA: TGTGCCAGCAGACTCCTGCAGACGGGGGAGACCCAGTACTTC. The chain combines TRBV2 with TRBJ2-5; tentative D call: TRBD2 (5 bases). V lost 6 bases and J lost 5, with 16 bases in between. This CDR3 contains 14 residues. Germline CDR1 reads SNHLY; CDR2 reads FYNNEI.